The rows below give T cell receptor beta chains drawn from one sample of a study of blood T cells in healthy people across ages. TCRdb fed the 5' RACE reads into MiXCR, producing one record per CDR3 protein. The sample includes 590,000 or so distinct CDR3 sequences, approximately 30% of them seen just once. Sequenced material: blood. The source of these receptors is a woman aged 80 or over in good health. Each CDR3 is given with its conserved first and last residue. A D gene is named only where the DNA matches it firmly. For some rows the clone size is stated as once, few or many, or as a class when expanded; others skip it.

>TRBD2|TRBJ2-5|TRBV29-1|NA
TGCAGCGTTGACGGACTAGCCGAAGAGACCCAGTACTTC
CSVDGLAEETQYF
>NA|TRBJ1-5|TRBV12-3/TRBV12-4|NA
TGTGCCAGCAGTTTGGGTGTGAGTCAGCCCCAGCATTTT
CASSLGVSQPQHF
>NA|TRBJ2-2|TRBV7-2|NA
TGTGCCAGCAGCTTAGGACTTCCGTTCAACACCGGGGAGCTGTTTTTT
CASSLGLPFNTGELFF
>NA|TRBJ2-5|TRBV7-2|NA
TGTGCCAGCAGCCCAGAAGAGGGAGGAGGAGAGACCCAGTACTTC
CASSPEEGGGETQYF
>NA|TRBJ1-2|TRBV12-3/TRBV12-4|many
TGTGCCAGCAGTTTCAACAGGGTTCAGGGTGGCTACACCTTC
CASSFNRVQGGYTF
>NA|TRBJ2-4|TRBV6-2/TRBV6-3|NA
TGTGCCAGCAGTTATACTCTGGGCCTAGCCAAAAACATTCAGTACTTC
CASSYTLGLAKNIQYF
>NA|TRBJ2-3|TRBV20-1|NA
TGCAGTGCTAGACCACAAAGGGGGGGAAGCACAGATACGCAGTATTTT
CSARPQRGGSTDTQYF
>NA|TRBJ2-2|TRBV10-3|NA
TGTGCCGCCCGGGGGCAGAGGGACACCGGGGAGCTGTTTTTT
CAARGQRDTGELFF
>TRBD1|TRBJ1-2|TRBV5-1|NA
TGCGCCAGCAGCTTGGTCGGCGGGACAGGGCAGGGTGGCTACGCCTTC
CASSLVGGTGQGGYAF
>NA|TRBJ1-3|TRBV12-3/TRBV12-4|NA
TGTGCCAGCAGTTTAACGGTCTCTGGAAACACCATATATTTT
CASSLTVSGNTIYF
>TRBD2|TRBJ2-7|TRBV6-6|NA
TGTGCCAGCAGCAAGACGGCTAGCGGGGGACGTGAGCAGTACTTC
CASSKTASGGREQYF
>NA|TRBJ1-3|TRBV7-2|few
TGTGCCAGCAGCTTAGGTCAGCCAAGCTCTGGAAACACCATATATTTT
CASSLGQPSSGNTIYF
>NA|TRBJ2-7|TRBV7-3|few
TGTGCCAGCAGCTCTAGTTCCGCCTACAATGAGCAGTACTTC
CASSSSSAYNEQYF
>TRBD1|TRBJ1-6|TRBV6-2/TRBV6-3|NA
TGTGCCAGCAGATCGACGGGACAGGATAATTCACCCCCCCACTTT
CASRSTGQDNSPPHF
>NA|TRBJ2-7|TRBV3-1|many
TGTGCCAGCAGCCAAGGCCCTTCAGGGCCTAGCTCCTACGAGCAGTACTTC
CASSQGPSGPSSYEQYF
>NA|TRBJ2-3|TRBV7-2|NA
TGTGCCAGCAGCTTACTTGGCGGGGTCACAGATACGCAGTATTTT
CASSLLGGVTDTQYF
>NA|TRBJ1-2|TRBV20-1|many
TGCAGTGCTCCAGGGACACGAGCTAACTATGGCTACACCTTC
CSAPGTRANYGYTF
>TRBD2|TRBJ2-5|TRBV29-1|many
TGCAGCGTTGAAGATCTGGCTAGCGGGGGGAGAGAGACCCAGTACTTC
CSVEDLASGGRETQYF
>NA|TRBJ2-1|TRBV4-3|many
TGCGCCAGCAGCCAAGGCGGTGGGGGGGCGCTCGGTGAGCAGTTCTTC
CASSQGGGGALGEQFF
>NA|TRBJ2-7|TRBV29-1|many
TGCAGCGTTGAATACGGGGGCGGCAGGGCGCACGAGCAGTACTTC
CSVEYGGGRAHEQYF
>NA|TRBJ1-6|TRBV6-1|many
TGTGCCAGCAGTCCGGCAGGGTTCAATTCACCCCTCCACTTT
CASSPAGFNSPLHF
>NA|TRBJ2-4|TRBV5-5|NA
TGTGCCAGCAGCTTGGCCGGGGGAAACATTCAGTACTTC
CASSLAGGNIQYF